This TCR beta chain is from a study of shared clonotypes between healthy human individuals. Study conclusions and caveats: A limitation of the genetic and exposure-history diversity represented arose from few donors.

Caucasian adults residing in Nashville, Tennessee made up all the donors. Germline V gives CDR1 MNHNS, CDR2 SASEGT. Unmatched junction bases numbered 9, after V lost 6 bases and J lost 7 bases. CDR3 length equals 13 residues. As concerns this clone: As yet, its antigen is unknown.

Profiling relied on immunoSEQ multiplex PCR, and the TCRdb table lists in-frame clones only, not all of them. This table has some 2,400,000 clones, around 95% appearing once. V and J are TRBV6-1 and TRBJ2-7; 7 bases align to TRBD1. Sequencing was carried out using naive CD4+ T cells sorted from blood. Stated subset: CD45RA+ positively selected. The clonotype originates from a young man in good health. The CDR3 spells CASRVTGSGEQYF. The CDR3 nucleotides are TGTGCCAGCAGAGTGACAGGGAGCGGTGAGCAGTACTTC.